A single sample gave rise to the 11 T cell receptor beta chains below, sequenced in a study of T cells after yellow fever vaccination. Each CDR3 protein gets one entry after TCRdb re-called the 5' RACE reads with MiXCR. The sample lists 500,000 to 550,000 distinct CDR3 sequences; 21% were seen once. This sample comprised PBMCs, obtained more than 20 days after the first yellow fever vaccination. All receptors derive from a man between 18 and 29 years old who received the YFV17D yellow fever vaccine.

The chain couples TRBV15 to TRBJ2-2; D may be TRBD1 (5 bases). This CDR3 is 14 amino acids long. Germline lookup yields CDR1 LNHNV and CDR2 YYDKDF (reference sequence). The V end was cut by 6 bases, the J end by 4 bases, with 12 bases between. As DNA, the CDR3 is TGTGCCACCAGTCCCGACAGCTCCACCGGGGAGCTGTTTTTT. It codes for CATSPDSSTGELFF.

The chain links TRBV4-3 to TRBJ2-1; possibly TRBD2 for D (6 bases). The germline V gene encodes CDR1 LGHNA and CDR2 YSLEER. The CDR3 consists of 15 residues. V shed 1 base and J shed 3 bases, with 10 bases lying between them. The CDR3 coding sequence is TGCGCCAGCAGCCAAGGGGGGGTCCTCTACAATGAGCAGTTCTTC. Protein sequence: CASSQGGVLYNEQFF.

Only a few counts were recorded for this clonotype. CDR3 in amino acids: CASSMDREIYEQYV. DNA for the CDR3: TGTGCCAGCAGTATGGACAGGGAAATTTACGAGCAGTACGTC. V usage is TRBV28 and J usage is TRBJ2-7, with 8 bases that match TRBD1. V lost 5 bases and J lost 4; bases outside the gene matches: 7. In germline, CDR1 is MDHEN, CDR2 SYDVKM. The CDR3 totals 14 residues.

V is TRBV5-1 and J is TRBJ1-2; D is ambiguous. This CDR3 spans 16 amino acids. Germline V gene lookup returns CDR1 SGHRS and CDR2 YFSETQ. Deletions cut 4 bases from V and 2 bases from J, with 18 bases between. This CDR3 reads CASSINGGESNYGYTF. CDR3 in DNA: TGCGCCAGCAGCATAAACGGCGGGGAATCCAACTATGGCTACACCTTC. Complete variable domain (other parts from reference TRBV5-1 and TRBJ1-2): KAGVTQTPRYLIKTRGQQVTLSCSPISGHRSVSWYQQTPGQGLQFLFEYFSETQRNKGNFPGRFSGRQFSNSRSEMNVSTLELGDSALYLCASSINGGESNYGYTFGSGTRLTVV.

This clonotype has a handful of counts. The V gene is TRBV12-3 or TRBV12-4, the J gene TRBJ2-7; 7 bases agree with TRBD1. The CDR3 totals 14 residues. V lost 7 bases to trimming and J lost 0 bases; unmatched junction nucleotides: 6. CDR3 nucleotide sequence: TGTGCCAGCAAGATGACAGGGTCCTCCTACGAGCAGTACTTC. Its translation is CASKMTGSSYEQYF.

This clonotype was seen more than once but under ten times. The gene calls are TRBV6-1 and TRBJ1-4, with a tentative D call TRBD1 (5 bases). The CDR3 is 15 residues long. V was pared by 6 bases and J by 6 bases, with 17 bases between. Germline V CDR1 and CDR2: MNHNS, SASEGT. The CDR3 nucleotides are TGTGCCAGCAGCAGAGCCGGGGCGCAGGATGAAAAACTGTTTTTT. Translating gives CASSRAGAQDEKLFF.

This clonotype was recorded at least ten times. The CDR3: CASSFAGRAGIFSGANVLTF. Written as DNA, the CDR3 is TGTGCCAGCAGTTTCGCCGGCCGAGCGGGGATCTTTTCGGGGGCCAACGTCCTGACTTTC. The chain carries TRBV12-3 or TRBV12-4 and TRBJ2-6, with 7 bases that match TRBD2. The CDR3 runs 20 residues. Trimming at V came to 3 bases and at J to 4 bases, leaving 18 bases not matched to a gene.

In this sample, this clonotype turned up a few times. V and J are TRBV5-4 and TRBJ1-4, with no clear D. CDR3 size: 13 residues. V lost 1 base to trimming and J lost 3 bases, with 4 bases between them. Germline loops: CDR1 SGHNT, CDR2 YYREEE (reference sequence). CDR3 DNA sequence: TGTGCCAGCAGCTTGACGTCTAATGAAAAACTGTTTTTT. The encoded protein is CASSLTSNEKLFF.

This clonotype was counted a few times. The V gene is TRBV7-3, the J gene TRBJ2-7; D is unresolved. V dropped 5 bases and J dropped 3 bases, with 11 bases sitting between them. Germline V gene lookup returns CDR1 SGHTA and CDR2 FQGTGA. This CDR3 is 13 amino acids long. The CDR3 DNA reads TGTGCCAGCAGCCCGGACGGATTCTACGAGCAGTACTTC. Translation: CASSPDGFYEQYF.

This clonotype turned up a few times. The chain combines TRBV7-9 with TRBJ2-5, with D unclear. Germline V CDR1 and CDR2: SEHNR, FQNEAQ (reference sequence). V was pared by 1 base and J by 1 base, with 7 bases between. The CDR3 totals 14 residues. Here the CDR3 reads CASSLVTGQETQYF. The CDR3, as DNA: TGTGCCAGCAGCTTAGTAACGGGCCAAGAGACCCAGTACTTC.

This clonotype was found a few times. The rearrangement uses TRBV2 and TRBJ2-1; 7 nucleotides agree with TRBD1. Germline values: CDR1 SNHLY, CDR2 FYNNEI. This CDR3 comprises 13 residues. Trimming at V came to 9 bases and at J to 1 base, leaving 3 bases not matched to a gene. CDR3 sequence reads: CASGQASYNEQFF. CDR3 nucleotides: TGTGCCAGTGGACAGGCATCCTACAATGAGCAGTTCTTC.